The clone carrying this T cell receptor beta chain was found a few times. An end of the junction does not agree with germline; a read error may underlie this. Other DNA sequences in the same sample also yield this CDR3. This PCR relied on a set of 60 Vbeta primers and 13 Jbeta primers. Original methodology: Roughly 11 million of the about 80 million unique TCR beta chains counted in a later analysis were shared. Profiling relied on immunoSEQ multiplex PCR, and the TCRdb table lists in-frame clones only, not all of them. V and J calls and clone size are copied from that table; D and trimming were computed from the DNA. The profile shows 110,000 or so clones, roughly an eighth of them singletons. The source of the sample is a study of cytomegalovirus exposure and HLA in healthy donors. CDR1 WSHSY and CDR2 SAAADI come from the germline V gene. This CDR3 spans 13 amino acids.

The sample consisted of PBMCs. The V gene is TRBV10-2, the J gene TRBJ2-5; D may be TRBD2 (6 bases). The sequence came from a man in his forties or fifties in good health and CMV-seropositive. CDR3 coding DNA: TGCGCCAGCAGTGCTCGGGTCCGGGAGACGCAGTACTTC. This sequence encodes CASSARVRETQYF.